This TCR beta chain is from a study of T-cell reconstitution after alpha-beta-depleted transplantation in children. The J segment lost 3 bases and the V segment lost 5 bases, leaving 22 bases of the junction unmatched. This CDR3 contains 21 residues. Germline CDR1 and CDR2: LGHNA and YNFKEQ. Concerning this clonotype: As yet, its antigen is unknown.

Unique molecular identifiers were used in preparing the TCRbeta library. TCRdb analysed the PCR reads with MiXCR anew, one entry per CDR3 protein. The sample lists more than 400,000 distinct CDR3 sequences; over 9.5% were seen once. Findings and caveats of the study: Several hundred graft clones that had expanded were reportedly the source of alpha-beta T cells about two months after transplant. Elevated TCRbeta diversity at day 60 was traced, in some patients, to surviving recipient T cells and thymic progenitors. At one year after transplant, newly produced T cells mostly accounted for T-cell counts and diversity.

The sequence was collected from a female patient between 2 and 15 years old who had a stem cell transplant for aplastic anemia, so the T cells may come from the graft donor. The sample consisted of PBMCs, mostly from graft donor cells, taken 180 days after TCRalphabeta/CD19-depleted stem cell transplant. The V gene is TRBV4-2, the J gene TRBJ2-1; 10 bases are a match to TRBD2. This chain's CDR3 is CASSGGWVGTSDPPNYNEQFF. The CDR3, as DNA: TGTGCCAGCAGCGGCGGATGGGTGGGGACTAGCGACCCACCTAACTACAATGAGCAGTTCTTC.